This record looks at one T cell receptor (beta chain) sequence and its context. Its antigen is still unknown. The ends were cut back, 0 bases at V and 4 bases at J, with 13 bases in the middle. The CDR3 contains 15 residues. Germline CDR1 is SEHNR and CDR2 is FQNEAQ (reference sequence). The source of the sample is a study of CD8 T cells in ankylosing spondylitis. Findings and caveats of the study: One TCR beta motif, made up of roughly eight highly homologous variants, appeared characteristic of ankylosing spondylitis blood. CD8+ disease-linked clones were present at relatively low frequencies in blood.

TCRdb re-called the 5' RACE reads with MiXCR, one entry per CDR3 protein. The table has about 250,000 distinct CDR3 sequences, 8% to 11% seen once. The sequencing sample was made of blood, either unsorted or a sorted T cell fraction (not recorded which). V usage is TRBV7-9 and J usage is TRBJ2-7; TRBD1 might be the D (7 bases). This TCR derives from a male donor with ankylosing spondylitis or in good health (not recorded which). The CDR3 spells CASSLARGDLYEQYF. The CDR3 DNA is TGTGCCAGCAGCTTAGCCAGGGGGGATTTGTACGAGCAGTACTTC. Full variable domain (outside the CDR3, taken from reference TRBV7-9 and TRBJ2-7): DTGVSQNPRHKITKRGQNVTFRCDPISEHNRLYWYRQTLGQGPEFLTYFQNEAQLEKSRLLSDRFSAERPKGSFSTLEIQRTEQGDSAMYLCASSLARGDLYEQYFGPGTRLTVT.